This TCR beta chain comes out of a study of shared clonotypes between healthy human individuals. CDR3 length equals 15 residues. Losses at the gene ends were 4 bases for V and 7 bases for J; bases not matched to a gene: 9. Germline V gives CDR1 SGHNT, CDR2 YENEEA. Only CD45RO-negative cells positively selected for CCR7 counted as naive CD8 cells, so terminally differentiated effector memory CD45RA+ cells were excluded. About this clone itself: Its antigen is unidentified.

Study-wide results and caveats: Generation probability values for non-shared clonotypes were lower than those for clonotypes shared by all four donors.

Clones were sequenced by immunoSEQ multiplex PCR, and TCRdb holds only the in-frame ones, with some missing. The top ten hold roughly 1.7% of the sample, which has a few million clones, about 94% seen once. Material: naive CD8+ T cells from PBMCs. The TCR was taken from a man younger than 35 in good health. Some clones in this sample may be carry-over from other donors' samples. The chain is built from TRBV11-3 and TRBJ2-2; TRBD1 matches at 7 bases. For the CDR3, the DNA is TGTGCCAGCAGCTCCCGGGACAGAGTTAACGGGGAGCTGTTTTTT. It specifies CASSSRDRVNGELFF.